One T cell receptor (beta chain) is described in this entry. The antigen is not known. At one of its ends the junction is not consistent with the germline gene, which may arise from a read error. The data stem from a study of T-cell memory formation after mild COVID-19. Study as a whole: TCR clusters were mostly confined to one donor each.

TCRdb passed the 5' RACE reads through MiXCR, listing each CDR3 protein once. The sample lists roughly 450,000 distinct CDR3 sequences, more than 15% occurring once. The CDR3 covers 15 residues. Findings and limits, study-wide: Day 15 to 85 contracting clones showed balanced CD4/CD8; later expanders leaned CD4+. Second-wave clones peaking on day 37 lacked confirmed SARS-CoV-2 specificity. Researchers report contracting CD4+ clones mostly in CM and EM, with CD8+ clones in EMRA.

Sample: PBMCs or a T cell subset sorted from them (not recorded which). The receptor was isolated from a man between 18 and 35 years old who had mild COVID-19 (a few samples of this study predate the infection). Cell type and time point are not known. This rearrangement joins TRBV12-3 or TRBV12-4 to TRBJ2-1; 9 nucleotides line up with TRBD2. The CDR3, as DNA: TGTGCCAGCGGTTTCCTGGCGGGGGGGTACAATGAGCAGTTCTTC. Translating it yields CASGFLAGGYNEQFF.